This T cell receptor beta chain was identified in a study of Ad26.COV2.S vaccination and SARS-CoV-2 variants. The CDR3 spans 16 residues. Germline V gene data show CDR1 as LNHDA and CDR2 as SQIVND (reference sequence). Deletions cut 3 bases from V and 2 bases from J, with 13 bases between. TCRdb keeps only in-frame clones here, not all; method: immunoSEQ multiplex PCR. The sample contains about 280,000 clones, more than 70% of which appear only once. As to treatment: 15 to 20 received Ad26.COV2.S at low or high dose, single or two shots; several received placebo; per-sample allocation not given. Samples were taken on day 63 after the first vaccine or placebo injection.

This TCR came from a person aged 18-60 years who received the Ad26.COV2.S COVID-19 vaccine or a placebo. The specimen comprised peripheral blood, sampled in a trial of Ad26.COV2.S vaccine versus placebo. The rearrangement uses TRBV19 and TRBJ2-2; D is perhaps TRBD1 (6 bases). The CDR3 loop is CASSIGPGENTGELFF. The CDR3 DNA reads as TGTGCCAGTAGTATCGGGCCAGGGGAAAACACCGGGGAGCTGTTTTTT.